This T cell receptor (beta chain) was identified in a study of blood T cells in healthy people across ages. This clonotype was found many times. A second PCR of 7 to 11 cycles used a sample-barcoded 5' primer and a J-beta primer mix. A 12-random-nucleotide template-switch adaptor tagged each cDNA molecule. TCRdb reprocessed the 5' RACE reads with MiXCR, giving one entry per CDR3 protein. The sample comprises 1.5 million to 2 million distinct CDR3 sequences, roughly 32% of which are singletons, and roughly 12% rests with the top ten. The sample was blood. The receptor was isolated from a woman younger than 45 in good health.

The CDR3 loop reads CSARVDTSEYEQYF. The CDR3 coding sequence is TGCAGTGCTAGAGTAGACACTAGCGAATACGAGCAGTACTTC. The chain combines TRBV20-1 with TRBJ2-7; TRBD2 matches 7 bases. V dropped 1 base and J dropped 4; count of bases not matched to a gene: 7. The CDR3 is 14 amino acids. Germline loops: CDR1 DFQATT, CDR2 SNEGSKA (reference sequence).